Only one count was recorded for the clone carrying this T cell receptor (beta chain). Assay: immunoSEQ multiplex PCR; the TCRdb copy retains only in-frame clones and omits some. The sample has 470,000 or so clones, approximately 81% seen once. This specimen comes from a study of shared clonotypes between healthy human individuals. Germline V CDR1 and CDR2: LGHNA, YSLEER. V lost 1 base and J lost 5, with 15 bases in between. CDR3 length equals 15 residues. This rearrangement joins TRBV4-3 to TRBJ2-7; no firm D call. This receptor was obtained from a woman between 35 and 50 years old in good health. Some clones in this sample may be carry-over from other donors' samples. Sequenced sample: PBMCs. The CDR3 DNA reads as TGCGCCAGCAGCCAAGGTAGAGGACCGGCAGACGAGCAGTACTTC. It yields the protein CASSQGRGPADEQYF.